The 10 T cell receptor beta chains below were found in one sample sequenced in a study of T cells in Graves' hyperthyroidism and ophthalmopathy (dated by TCRdb to about 2019). Libraries were made using multiplex PCR. TCRdb lists the instrument as Illumina HiSeq 2000. Amplification of TCR beta CDR3 regions was carried out from RNA transcripts. A first-round RT-PCR of the TCR CDR3 used the HTBI primer set with the Qiagen OneStep RT-PCR kit. TCRdb's own reprocessing of the public reads used fastp at Q25 and MiXCR and kept productive beta chains. Every entry covers one CDR3 protein and lists the most common genes and DNA from its rows. The sample data list about 300,000 distinct CDR3 sequences, and around 17% of these were observed just once. The ten largest clonotypes hold approximately 35% of the sample. Sample: blood. These receptors originate from a young man with Graves' hyperthyroidism.

The CDR3, as DNA: TGTGCCAGCAGTTTATGGACAGGGGGCAATGAGCAGTTCTTC. Translating gives CASSLWTGGNEQFF. The rearrangement joins TRBV27 to TRBJ2-1; TRBD1 aligns across 10 bases. With V trimmed by 1 base and J by 6 bases, 0 bases remained unmatched. The germline V gene encodes CDR1 MNHEY and CDR2 SMNVEV (reference sequence). The CDR3 runs to 14 residues.

This clonotype was recorded many times. This chain links TRBV30 with TRBJ2-3, with a weak D call TRBD2 (5 bases). The CDR3 loop spans 14 amino acids. CDR1 and CDR2 from the germline V gene are GTSNPN and SVGIG (reference sequence). Trimming took off 0 bases at V and 6 bases at J, with 13 bases between the two ends. CDR3 amino acids: CAWSVRFTGDTQYF. In nucleotides, the CDR3 is TGTGCCTGGAGTGTAAGGTTTACGGGGGATACGCAGTATTTT.

The chain employs TRBV20-1 and TRBJ2-1, with 12 bases fitting TRBD1. Germline V gene data show CDR1 as DFQATT and CDR2 as SNEGSKA (reference sequence). The CDR3 has 17 residues. Trimming cost V 4 bases and J 7 bases; bases outside gene matches: 14. CDR3 bases: TGCAGTGCTATCCATCGAGGCGGGACAGGGGGCTTTAATGAGCAGTTCTTC. Translating it yields CSAIHRGGTGGFNEQFF.

This clonotype has more than one count but fewer than ten. CDR3 in amino acids: CASSDQPGGHYNEQFF. The CDR3 coding sequence is TGCGCCAGCAGTGACCAACCCGGGGGCCACTACAATGAGCAGTTCTTC. The gene calls are TRBV10-1 and TRBJ2-1, with D perhaps being TRBD1 or TRBD2 (6 bases each). The germline V gene has CDR1 WNHNN and CDR2 SYGVQD (reference sequence). This CDR3 is built from 16 residues. V lost 3 bases to trimming and J lost 3 bases, with 15 bases between them.

Ten or more counts support this clonotype. This rearrangement joins TRBV7-6 to TRBJ2-7; D is uncertain. V was shortened by 4 bases and J by 6 bases, with 13 bases between the two germline ends. Per germline, CDR1 SGHVS and CDR2 FNYEAQ. The CDR3 spans 13 residues. In DNA form, the CDR3 reads TGTGCCAGCAGCTCGGAACCGATGGGCGAGCAGTACTTC. This sequence encodes CASSSEPMGEQYF.

This clonotype was picked up many times. V and J are TRBV5-5 and TRBJ2-1; D not resolved. The germline V and J ends were trimmed by 1 base and 13 bases, with 15 bases remaining between them. Germline values: CDR1 SGHKS, CDR2 YYEKEE (reference sequence). The CDR3 spans 13 residues. Here the CDR3 reads CASSLFSHTSQFF. Written as DNA, the CDR3 is TGTGCCAGCAGCTTGTTTAGCCATACATCCCAGTTCTTC. Complete variable domain (other parts from reference TRBV5-5 and TRBJ2-1): DAGVTQSPTHLIKTRGQQVTLRCSPISGHKSVSWYQQVLGQGPQFIFQYYEKEERGRGNFPDRFSARQFPNYSSELNVNALLLGDSALYLCASSLFSHTSQFFGPGTRLTVL.

Details on this clonotype: This sequence may be a read error, since a much larger clone differs from it by one base. The CDR3 is CASSRAGGRHNSPLHF. CDR3 DNA sequence: TGTGCCAGCAGCAGGGCAGGTGGGAGGCATAATTCACCCCTCCACTTT. This chain links TRBV6-1 with TRBJ1-6, with D possibly matching TRBD1 (5 bases). Germline CDR1 MNHNS, CDR2 SASEGT. The CDR3 runs 16 residues. Trimming removed 6 bases from V and 5 bases from J, with 17 bases in between.

The table lists this clonotype with a few counts. V usage is TRBV10-1 and J usage is TRBJ2-7, with D possibly called TRBD1 or TRBD2 (5 bases each). V was clipped by 7 bases and J by 0 bases, with 19 bases between them. Germline CDR1 reads WNHNN; CDR2 reads SYGVQD (reference sequence). This CDR3 has 16 amino acids. CDR3 protein: CASKQEAENPSYEQYF. In DNA, the CDR3 is TGCGCCAGCAAACAGGAGGCCGAAAATCCCTCCTACGAGCAGTACTTC.

In this sample, this clonotype turned up many times. The chain carries TRBV9 and TRBJ2-3, with 7 bases that match TRBD1. The V segment lost 0 bases and the J segment 3 bases; nucleotides outside the gene matches: 4. This CDR3 spans 15 amino acids. The germline V gene has CDR1 SGDLS and CDR2 YYNGEE. The CDR3 region is CASSVGGGWTDTQYF. In DNA, the CDR3 is TGTGCCAGCAGCGTAGGAGGGGGCTGGACAGATACGCAGTATTTT.

In this sample, this clonotype turned up a few times. This sequence joins TRBV27 and TRBJ2-7, with 8 bases matching TRBD1. The CDR3 extends over 15 amino acids. CDR1 MNHEY and CDR2 SMNVEV come from the germline V gene (reference sequence). V lost 6 bases and J lost 2; bases outside the gene matches: 9. The CDR3 bases are TGTGCCAGCAGCGATCAGGGGGCGACAACCTACGAGCAGTACTTC. This sequence encodes CASSDQGATTYEQYF.